This T cell receptor beta chain was retrieved from a study of OX40 agonist ivuxolimab in advanced cancers. On the study more broadly: Ivuxolimab was delivered to patients intravenously every 2 weeks at doses spanning 0.01 to 10 mg/kg. General observations from the study: Clones of CD4+ and CD8+ blood T cells grew by week 6 at doses of 0.1 to 3.0 mg/kg.

TCRdb's copy holds only in-frame clones and misses some; the assay was immunoSEQ multiplex PCR. The sample records 66,000 or so clones, 82% being singletons. Of note for this clone: Its cognate antigen is unknown.

This CDR3 is 16 amino acids long. Per germline, CDR1 SGHVS and CDR2 FQNEAQ. Trimming took 2 bases from V and 6 from J; bases not matched to a gene: 10. The timepoints at which blood was sampled were baseline, cycle 4 day 1, and cycle 7 day 1. The sample here was CD4+ or CD8+ T cells sorted from blood, taken in a trial of the OX40 agonist ivuxolimab. V gene TRBV7-8 combines with J gene TRBJ2-1; TRBD2 agrees at 7 bases. The receptor comes from an adult with an advanced solid tumor such as melanoma, head and neck, liver or kidney cancer. The CDR3 DNA reads TGTGCCAGCAGCTTATGGGGTGGGAGGGCCTTCAATGAGCAGTTCTTC. It yields the protein CASSLWGGRAFNEQFF. Full variable domain (missing parts from reference TRBV7-8 and TRBJ2-1): GAGVSQSPRYKVAKRGQDVALRCDPISGHVSLFWYQQALGQGPEFLTYFQNEAQLDKSGLPSDRFFAERPEGSVSTLKIQRTQQEDSAVYLCASSLWGGRAFNEQFFGPGTRLTVL.